This T cell receptor beta chain was sequenced for a study of cytomegalovirus exposure and HLA in healthy donors. The CDR3 covers 18 residues. V lost 4 bases, J lost 0 bases, and 8 bases stayed unmatched. Germline values: CDR1 KGHSH, CDR2 LQKENI. Amplification used 60 Vbeta primers and 13 Jbeta primers. TCRdb's table, derived via immunoSEQ multiplex PCR, lists solely in-frame clones and lacks some. Of approximately 170,000 clones listed, roughly 79% are singletons. Source material: PBMCs. V and J are TRBV18 and TRBJ2-3; TRBD2 agrees at 12 bases. The sequence derives from a woman under 40 in good health and CMV-seropositive. The CDR3 protein is CASSRETSGGTSTDTQYF. Written as DNA, the CDR3 is TGTGCCAGCTCACGGGAGACTAGCGGGGGTACTAGCACAGATACGCAGTATTTT.